What follows are 23 T cell receptor beta chains derived from one specimen sequenced in a study of blood T cell repertoires in COVID-19. Sequencing was performed with immunoSEQ multiplex PCR; in TCRdb, only in-frame clones are kept and a portion is missing. The table shows roughly 250,000 clones, with 87% occurring only once. The specimen was PBMCs or T cells enriched from blood (not recorded which). These receptors all stem from a woman under 40 with acute COVID-19.

J is TRBJ1-5 and V is TRBV19, with D possibly TRBD1 on 5 matching bases. Germline V CDR1 and CDR2: LNHDA, SQIVND (reference sequence). This CDR3 contains 15 residues. With 1 base removed from V and 1 base from J, the gap between germline ends came to 8 bases. The DNA of the CDR3 is TGTGCCAGTAGTATAGTCGGGGGGAGCAATCAGCCCCAGCATTTT. Translated, it gives CASSIVGGSNQPQHF.

This chain connects TRBV6-4 to TRBJ2-3; tentative D call: TRBD2 (5 bases). The length of the CDR3 is 14 residues. V was clipped by 4 bases and J by 5 bases, with 13 bases between them. Germline CDR1 MRHNA, CDR2 SNTAGT. The CDR3, as DNA: TGTGCCAGCAGTGTTACCCCGGGAATAGATACGCAGTATTTT. Translation gives CASSVTPGIDTQYF.

V and J are TRBV30 and TRBJ2-3, with D possibly being TRBD2 (5 bases). V lost 4 bases, J lost 4 bases, and 15 bases lay in between. There are 14 residues in the CDR3. Per germline, CDR1 GTSNPN and CDR2 SVGIG (reference sequence). The DNA for the CDR3 is TGTGCCTGGACCTTAGCCTCAGCGGCAGATACGCAGTATTTT. It is translated as CAWTLASAADTQYF.

The chain links TRBV7-2 to TRBJ1-6; TRBD1 is a possible D gene (5 bases). CDR3 length equals 15 residues. Germline V gene data show CDR1 as SGHTA and CDR2 as FQGNSA. V was pared by 1 base and J by 7 bases, with 11 bases between. CDR3 region: CASSLELQGNSPLHF. The CDR3 DNA follows: TGTGCCAGCAGCTTAGAGCTGCAGGGCAATTCACCCCTCCACTTT.

V usage is TRBV10-2 and J usage is TRBJ2-7; perhaps TRBD1 as D (5 bases). The V gene's germline CDR1 is WSHSY and CDR2 SAAADI. The germline V and J ends were trimmed by 5 bases and 3 bases, with 11 bases remaining between them. The CDR3 runs to 13 residues. CDR3 DNA sequence: TGCGCCAGCAGTAATGGCAGGGTCTACGAGCAGTACTTC. It specifies CASSNGRVYEQYF.

This clone was found a few times. The V call is TRBV4-2, the J call TRBJ2-1; no clear D gene. Germline V gives CDR1 LGHNA, CDR2 YNFKEQ. The CDR3 is 12 amino acids. The germline V and J ends were trimmed by 4 bases and 6 bases, with 7 bases remaining between them. CDR3 protein: CASSPPGNEQFF. CDR3 nucleotide sequence: TGTGCCAGCAGCCCACCGGGCAATGAGCAGTTCTTC.

The CDR3 is CASSQAAGPPSDTQYF. The DNA of the CDR3 is TGCGCCAGCAGCCAAGCCGCGGGGCCGCCATCAGATACGCAGTATTTT. V and J are TRBV4-1 and TRBJ2-3, with D possibly matching TRBD2 (6 bases). The germline CDR1 and CDR2 sequences are MGHRA and YSYEKL. The CDR3 length is 16 residues. V lost 1 base and J 4 bases, leaving 15 bases between the germline ends.

The chain employs TRBV12-5 and TRBJ2-2, with 8 bases aligning to TRBD1. Trimming cost V 5 bases and J 5 bases; bases outside gene matches: 7. The CDR3 extends over 15 amino acids. The germline V gene has CDR1 LGHNT and CDR2 FRNRAP. CDR3 DNA: TGTGCTAGTGGTCCCTCAGGGGGCCGGACCGGGGAGCTGTTTTTT. Protein: CASGPSGGRTGELFF.

This rearrangement joins TRBV10-2 to TRBJ2-5; D is unclear. CDR1 and CDR2 (germline): WSHSY, SAAADI. The V end was cut by 4 bases, the J end by 5 bases, with 8 bases between. This CDR3 has 12 amino acids. CDR3 residues: CASSGVEETQYF. CDR3 in DNA: TGCGCCAGCAGTGGGGTGGAGGAGACCCAGTACTTC.

The V call is TRBV9, the J call TRBJ1-3; weak D call: TRBD1 (6 bases). This CDR3 has 16 residues. Trimming took 0 bases from V and 4 from J, leaving 14 bases between them. Germline CDR1 SGDLS, CDR2 YYNGEE. CDR3 DNA sequence: TGTGCCAGCAGCGTAGAAGACGGGGGGCGAGGAAACACCATATATTTT. This translates into CASSVEDGGRGNTIYF.

The V and J genes are TRBV19 and TRBJ1-1; D call uncertain. Germline-derived CDR1 and CDR2 are LNHDA and SQIVND (reference sequence). CDR3 length: 13 residues. The V gene lost 5 bases and the J gene lost 5 bases, with 12 bases spanning the gap. The CDR3 spells CASSPSRRTEAFF. CDR3 nucleotides: TGTGCCAGTAGTCCGAGTAGGCGGACTGAAGCTTTCTTT.

J is TRBJ1-1 and V is TRBV30; D gene uncertain. V was pared by 2 bases and J by 3 bases, with 13 bases between. The CDR3 is 14 amino acids. CDR1 and CDR2 (germline): GTSNPN, SVGIG (reference sequence). The CDR3 loop reads CAWSFVDGDTEAFF. CDR3 nucleotide sequence: TGTGCCTGGAGTTTTGTTGACGGGGACACTGAAGCTTTCTTT. Full variable domain (outside the CDR3, taken from reference TRBV30 and TRBJ1-1): SQTIHQWPATLVQPVGSPLSLECTVEGTSNPNLYWYRQAAGRGLQLLFYSVGIGQISSEVPQNLSASRPQDRQFILSSKKLLLSDSGFYLCAWSFVDGDTEAFFGQGTRLTVV.

The chain combines TRBV27 with TRBJ1-1, with D tentatively TRBD1 (5 bases). V lost 5 bases and J 4 bases, leaving 14 bases between the germline ends. The CDR3 has 14 amino acids. Germline lookup yields CDR1 MNHEY and CDR2 SMNVEV (reference sequence). CDR3 coding DNA: TGTGCCAGCAGTCCCAGGGCTTTAGGCACTGAAGCTTTCTTT. Translating it yields CASSPRALGTEAFF.

This clone was observed a few times. V gene TRBV3-1 (or the pseudogene TRBV3-2) combines with J gene TRBJ1-6; 11 bases agree with TRBD1. V shed 5 bases, J shed 9 bases, and the junction held 9 bases outside the gene matches. This CDR3 has 16 residues. Germline V lookup: CDR1 LGHDT, CDR2 YNNKEL (reference sequence). CDR3 in amino acids: CASSYGQGAFSSPLHF. Written as DNA, the CDR3 is TGTGCCAGCAGCTATGGACAGGGGGCCTTTAGTTCACCCCTCCACTTT.

The rearrangement links TRBV6-4 to TRBJ1-3; D is uncertain. The V end was cut by 4 bases, the J end by 0 bases, with 7 bases between. This CDR3 contains 14 residues. Germline V gives CDR1 MRHNA, CDR2 SNTAGT. The CDR3: CASSGLFSGNTIYF. In nucleotides, the CDR3 is TGTGCCAGCAGTGGTCTATTCTCTGGAAACACCATATATTTT.

The rearrangement links TRBV13 to TRBJ1-6, with 10 bases identical to TRBD1. J gave up 10 bases and V 5 bases, and 8 bases lay outside the gene matches. The CDR3 runs to 15 residues. Germline CDR1 is PRHDT and CDR2 is FYEKMQ (reference sequence). CDR3 residues: CASSVRQGARSPLHF. The CDR3 DNA follows: TGTGCCAGCAGCGTAAGACAGGGGGCTCGATCACCCCTCCACTTT.

This chain uses TRBV4-1 with TRBJ1-5; D may be TRBD1 (5 bases). CDR1 MGHRA and CDR2 YSYEKL come from the germline V gene. This CDR3 contains 13 residues. V was trimmed by 3 bases and J by 11 bases, leaving 14 bases between them. CDR3 region: CASSHAPRGTQHF. The DNA for the CDR3 is TGCGCCAGCAGCCATGCCCCTCGGGGGACCCAGCATTTT.

The chain couples TRBV6-2 or TRBV6-3 to TRBJ2-7; 9 nucleotides line up with TRBD2. The V and J ends lost 2 bases and 0 bases, in that order; junction bases with no gene match: 17. CDR1 and CDR2 from the germline V gene are MNHEY and SVGEGT. This CDR3 comprises 20 residues. This chain's CDR3 is CASSYTVSLNTSGFSYEQYF. The CDR3 nucleotides read TGTGCCAGCAGTTACACAGTCTCACTCAATACTAGCGGGTTCTCCTACGAGCAGTACTTC.

The genes are TRBV2 and TRBJ2-5, with D possibly TRBD1 on 6 matching bases. Germline lookup yields CDR1 SNHLY and CDR2 FYNNEI. This CDR3 spans 11 amino acids. V lost 7 bases and J lost 4, with 7 bases in between. This chain's CDR3 is CASNRVETQYF. The CDR3 DNA reads TGTGCCAGCAACAGGGTAGAGACCCAGTACTTC.

In its sample, this clone was seen once. This chain uses TRBV25-1 with TRBJ1-2; D is uncertain. This CDR3 is 12 amino acids long. V lost 4 bases and J lost 4, with 7 bases in between. Germline CDR1 and CDR2: MGHDK and SYGVNS. CDR3 in DNA: TGTGCCAGCAGTGCCGTCAGCTATGGCTACACCTTC. Its protein is CASSAVSYGYTF.

The V and J genes are TRBV7-8 and TRBJ1-5; 9 nucleotides match TRBD1. V dropped 5 bases and J dropped 7; count of bases not matched to a gene: 3. CDR1 is SGHVS and CDR2 is FQNEAQ in the germline V gene. There are 13 residues in the CDR3. CDR3 protein: CASSPTGGQPQHF. The CDR3 coding sequence is TGTGCCAGCAGCCCGACAGGGGGACAGCCCCAGCATTTT.

The chain uses TRBV5-1 and TRBJ2-5; the D is unclear. V was pared by 0 bases and J by 2 bases, with 8 bases between. Germline V gene sequence: CDR1 SGHRS, CDR2 YFSETQ. The CDR3 loop spans 14 amino acids. CDR3 in amino acids: CASSLAEVQETQYF. For the CDR3, the DNA is TGCGCCAGCAGCTTGGCAGAGGTTCAAGAGACCCAGTACTTC.

This clone was seen a single time. The chain joins TRBV5-1 to TRBJ1-2; tentative D call: TRBD1 (5 bases). V was cut by 3 bases and J by 4 bases, with 22 bases left in between. The CDR3 is made up of 17 amino acids. Germline V gene data show CDR1 as SGHRS and CDR2 as YFSETQ. For the CDR3, the DNA is TGCGCCAGCAGCTCTATGGGACTCCATCGGAACAGCTATGGCTACACCTTC. Protein product: CASSSMGLHRNSYGYTF. The whole variable domain, remainder taken from reference TRBV5-1 and TRBJ1-2, is KAGVTQTPRYLIKTRGQQVTLSCSPISGHRSVSWYQQTPGQGLQFLFEYFSETQRNKGNFPGRFSGRQFSNSRSEMNVSTLELGDSALYLCASSSMGLHRNSYGYTFGSGTRLTVV.